This T cell receptor beta chain was found in a study of blood T cell repertoires in COVID-19. Assignment of participants to cohorts was predicated upon participant-reported clinical history. Those designated as exposed participants met a COVID-19 case within 2 weeks before study entry. Per the original data handling: By means of reference gene primer amplification, nucleated cell counts were estimated. Here immunoSEQ multiplex PCR was the method, and the copy in TCRdb shows in-frame clones only, minus some. V, J and clone size were drawn from that table, and D and trimming were deduced from the DNA. The sample contains about 140,000 clones, approximately 84% of which appear only once. This clone was observed a few times. Deletions cut 5 bases from V and 5 bases from J, with 12 bases between. This CDR3 contains 13 residues. Germline V gives CDR1 SGHVS, CDR2 FQNEAQ.

The sequencing sample was made of PBMCs or T cells enriched from blood (not recorded which). This chain links TRBV7-8 with TRBJ2-5; tentative D call: TRBD2 (6 bases). The source is a woman aged 18-29 years who had been exposed to COVID-19. In DNA, the CDR3 is TGTGCCAGCAGCCCTAACCTAGCGGAGACCCAGTACTTC. It encodes CASSPNLAETQYF.